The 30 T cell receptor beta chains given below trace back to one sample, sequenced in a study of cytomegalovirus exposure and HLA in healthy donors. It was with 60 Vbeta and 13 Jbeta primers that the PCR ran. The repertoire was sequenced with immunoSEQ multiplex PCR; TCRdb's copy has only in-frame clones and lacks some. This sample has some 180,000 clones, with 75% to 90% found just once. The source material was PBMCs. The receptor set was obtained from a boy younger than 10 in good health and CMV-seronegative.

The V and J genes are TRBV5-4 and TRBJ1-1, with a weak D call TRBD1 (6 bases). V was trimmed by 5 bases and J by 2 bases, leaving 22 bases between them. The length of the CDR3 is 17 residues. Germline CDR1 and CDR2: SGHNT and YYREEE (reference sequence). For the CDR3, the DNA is TGTGCCAGCAGGTCGGGACACCTAACCCCATCTAACACTGAAGCTTTCTTT. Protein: CASRSGHLTPSNTEAFF.

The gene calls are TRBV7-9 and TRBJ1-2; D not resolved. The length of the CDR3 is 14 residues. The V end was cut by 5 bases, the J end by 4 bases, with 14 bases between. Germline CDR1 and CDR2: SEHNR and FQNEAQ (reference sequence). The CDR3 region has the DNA TGTGCCAGCAGCGTCTTAGGAGGGCCCTATGGCTACACCTTC. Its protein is CASSVLGGPYGYTF.

The CDR3 nucleotides are TGTGCCAGCAGCTTGGGAAAGCCGCTGGGAAACACCATATATTTT. It translates to CASSLGKPLGNTIYF. The chain employs TRBV5-4 and TRBJ1-3, with D unclear. CDR3 length: 15 amino acids. Germline lookup yields CDR1 SGHNT and CDR2 YYREEE (reference sequence). The V end lost 0 bases, the J end lost 4 bases, and 11 bases lay between the germline ends.

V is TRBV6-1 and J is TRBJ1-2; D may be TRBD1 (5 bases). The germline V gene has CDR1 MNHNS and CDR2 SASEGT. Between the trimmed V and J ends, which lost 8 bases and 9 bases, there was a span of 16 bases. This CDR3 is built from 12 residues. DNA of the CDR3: TGTGCCAGCCATGGGGCGGGGTGGCGCTACACCTTC. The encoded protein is CASHGAGWRYTF.

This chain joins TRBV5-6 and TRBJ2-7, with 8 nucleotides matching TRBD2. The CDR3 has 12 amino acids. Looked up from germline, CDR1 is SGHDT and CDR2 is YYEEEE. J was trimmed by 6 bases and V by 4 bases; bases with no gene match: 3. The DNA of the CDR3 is TGTGCCAGCAGCACTACTAGCGGCGAGCAGTACTTC. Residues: CASSTTSGEQYF.

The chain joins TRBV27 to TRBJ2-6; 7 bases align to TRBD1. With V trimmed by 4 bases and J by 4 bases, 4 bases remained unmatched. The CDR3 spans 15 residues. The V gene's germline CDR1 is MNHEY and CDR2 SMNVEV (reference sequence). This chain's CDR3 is CASSSGTVGANVLTF. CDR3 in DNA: TGTGCCAGCAGTTCCGGGACAGTGGGGGCCAACGTCCTGACTTTC.

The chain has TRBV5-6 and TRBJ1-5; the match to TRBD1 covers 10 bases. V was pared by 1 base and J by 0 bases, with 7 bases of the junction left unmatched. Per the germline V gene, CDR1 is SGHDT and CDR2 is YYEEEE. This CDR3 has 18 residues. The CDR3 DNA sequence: TGTGCCAGCAGCTTGTTGGGGACAGGGGTGCATAGCAATCAGCCCCAGCATTTT. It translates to CASSLLGTGVHSNQPQHF.

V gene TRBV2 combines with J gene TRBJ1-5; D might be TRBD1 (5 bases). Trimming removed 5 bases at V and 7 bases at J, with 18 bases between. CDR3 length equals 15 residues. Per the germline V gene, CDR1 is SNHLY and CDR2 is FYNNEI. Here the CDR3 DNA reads TGTGCCAGCAGTTCCGATAACAGGAGAAACCAGCCCCAGCATTTT. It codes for CASSSDNRRNQPQHF.

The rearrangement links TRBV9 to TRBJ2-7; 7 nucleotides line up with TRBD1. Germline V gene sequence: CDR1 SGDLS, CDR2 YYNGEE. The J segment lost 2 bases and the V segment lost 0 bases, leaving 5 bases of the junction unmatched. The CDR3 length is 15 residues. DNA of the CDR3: TGTGCCAGCAGCGTAGGGGTCGACAGGGCCTACGAGCAGTACTTC. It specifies CASSVGVDRAYEQYF.

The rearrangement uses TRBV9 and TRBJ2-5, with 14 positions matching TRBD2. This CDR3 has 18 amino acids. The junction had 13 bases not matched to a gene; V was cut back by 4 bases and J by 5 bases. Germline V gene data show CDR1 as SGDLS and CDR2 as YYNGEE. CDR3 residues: CASSSHTGTSGGGETQYF. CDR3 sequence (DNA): TGTGCCAGCAGCTCCCACACCGGGACTAGCGGGGGTGGGGAGACCCAGTACTTC.

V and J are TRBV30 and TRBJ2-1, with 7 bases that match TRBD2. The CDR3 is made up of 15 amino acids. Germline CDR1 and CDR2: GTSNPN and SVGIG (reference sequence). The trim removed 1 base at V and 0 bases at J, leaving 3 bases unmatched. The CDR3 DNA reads TGTGCCTGGAGTGGGGGGGGGAACTCCTACAATGAGCAGTTCTTC. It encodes CAWSGGGNSYNEQFF.

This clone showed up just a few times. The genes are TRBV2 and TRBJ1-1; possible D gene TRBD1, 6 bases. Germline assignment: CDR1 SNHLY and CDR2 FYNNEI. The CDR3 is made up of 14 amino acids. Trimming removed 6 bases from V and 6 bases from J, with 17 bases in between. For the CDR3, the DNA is TGTGCCAGCAGACGAGGAAGGGACAATTCTGAAGCTTTCTTT. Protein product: CASRRGRDNSEAFF.

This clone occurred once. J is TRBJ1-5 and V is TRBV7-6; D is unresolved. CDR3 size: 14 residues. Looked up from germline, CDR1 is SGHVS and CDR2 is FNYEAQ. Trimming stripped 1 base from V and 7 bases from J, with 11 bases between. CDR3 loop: CASSLDGPEQPQHF. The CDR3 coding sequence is TGTGCCAGCAGCTTAGATGGGCCCGAACAGCCCCAGCATTTT.

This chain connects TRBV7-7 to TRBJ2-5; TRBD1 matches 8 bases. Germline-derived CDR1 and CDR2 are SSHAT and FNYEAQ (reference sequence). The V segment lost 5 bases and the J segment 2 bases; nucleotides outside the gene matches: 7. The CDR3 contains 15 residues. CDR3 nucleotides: TGTGCCAGCAGCAACTACGGACAGGGACAAGAGACCCAGTACTTC. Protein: CASSNYGQGQETQYF.

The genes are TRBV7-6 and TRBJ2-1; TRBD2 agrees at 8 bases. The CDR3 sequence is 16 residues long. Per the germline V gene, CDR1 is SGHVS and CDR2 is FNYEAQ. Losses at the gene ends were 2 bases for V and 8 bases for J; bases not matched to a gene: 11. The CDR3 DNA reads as TGTGCCAGCAGCTTATCTTACGGGGGGGCTGGCGATGAGCAGTTCTTC. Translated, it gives CASSLSYGGAGDEQFF. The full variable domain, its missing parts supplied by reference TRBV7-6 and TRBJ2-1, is GAGVSQSPRYKVTKRGQDVALRCDPISGHVSLYWYRQALGQGPEFLTYFNYEAQQDKSGLPNDRFSAERPEGSISTLTIQRTEQRDSAMYRCASSLSYGGAGDEQFFGPGTRLTVL.

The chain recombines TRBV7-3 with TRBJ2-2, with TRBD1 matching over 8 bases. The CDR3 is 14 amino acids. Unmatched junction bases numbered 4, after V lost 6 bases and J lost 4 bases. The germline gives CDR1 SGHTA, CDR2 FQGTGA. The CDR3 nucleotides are TGTGCCAGCAGGCCGACAGGGGTCACCGGGGAGCTGTTTTTT. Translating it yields CASRPTGVTGELFF. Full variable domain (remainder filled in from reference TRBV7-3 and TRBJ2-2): GAGVSQTPSNKVTEKGKYVELRCDPISGHTALYWYRQSLGQGPEFLIYFQGTGAADDSGLPNDRFFAVRPEGSVSTLKIQRTERGDSAVYLCASRPTGVTGELFFGEGSRLTVL.

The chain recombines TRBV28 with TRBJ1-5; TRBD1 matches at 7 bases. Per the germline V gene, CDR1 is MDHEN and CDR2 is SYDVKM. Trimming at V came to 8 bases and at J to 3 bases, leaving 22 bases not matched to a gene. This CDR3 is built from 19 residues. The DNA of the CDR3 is TGTGCCAGCGAATTCAATCGGGGACAGCCCAAGGAGTTCAATCAGCCCCAGCATTTT. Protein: CASEFNRGQPKEFNQPQHF.

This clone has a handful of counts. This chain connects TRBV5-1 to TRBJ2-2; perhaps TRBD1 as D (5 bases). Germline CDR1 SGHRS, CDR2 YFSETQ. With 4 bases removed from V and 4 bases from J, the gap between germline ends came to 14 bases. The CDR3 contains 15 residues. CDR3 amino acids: CASSNRDSVTGELFF. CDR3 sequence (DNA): TGCGCCAGCAGCAACCGAGACAGCGTCACCGGGGAGCTGTTTTTT.

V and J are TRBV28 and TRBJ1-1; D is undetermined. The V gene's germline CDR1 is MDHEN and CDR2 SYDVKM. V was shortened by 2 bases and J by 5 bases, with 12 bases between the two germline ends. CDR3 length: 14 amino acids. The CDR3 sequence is CASSLDGGGTEAFF. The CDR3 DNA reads TGTGCCAGCAGTTTAGACGGAGGTGGGACTGAAGCTTTCTTT. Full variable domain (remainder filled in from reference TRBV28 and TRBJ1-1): DVKVTQSSRYLVKRTGEKVFLECVQDMDHENMFWYRQDPGLGLRLIYFSYDVKMKEKGDIPEGYSVSREKKERFSLILESASTNQTSMYLCASSLDGGGTEAFFGQGTRLTVV.

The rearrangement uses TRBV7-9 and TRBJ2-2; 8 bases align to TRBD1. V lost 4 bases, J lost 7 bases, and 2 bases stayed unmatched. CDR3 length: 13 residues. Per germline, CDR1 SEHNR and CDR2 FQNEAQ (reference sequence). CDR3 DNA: TGTGCCAGCAGCTCGACAGGGGTCGGGGAGCTGTTTTTT. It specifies CASSSTGVGELFF.

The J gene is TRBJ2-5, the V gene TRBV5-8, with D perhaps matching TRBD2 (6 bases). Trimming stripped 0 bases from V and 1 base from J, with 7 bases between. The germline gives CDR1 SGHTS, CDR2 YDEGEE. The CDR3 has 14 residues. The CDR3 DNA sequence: TGTGCCAGCAGCTTGGCAGCGGGCCAAGAGACCCAGTACTTC. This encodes CASSLAAGQETQYF.

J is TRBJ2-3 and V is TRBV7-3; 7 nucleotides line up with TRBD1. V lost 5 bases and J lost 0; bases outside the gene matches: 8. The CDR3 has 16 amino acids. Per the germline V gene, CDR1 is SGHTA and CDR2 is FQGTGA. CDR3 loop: CASSPGQARSTDTQYF. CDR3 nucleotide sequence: TGTGCCAGCAGCCCAGGACAGGCTCGAAGCACAGATACGCAGTATTTT.

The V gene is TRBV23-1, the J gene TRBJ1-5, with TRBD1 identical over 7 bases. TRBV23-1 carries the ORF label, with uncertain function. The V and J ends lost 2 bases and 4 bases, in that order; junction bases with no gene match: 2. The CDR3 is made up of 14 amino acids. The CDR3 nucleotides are TGCGCCAGCAGTCAAGGGACAGCGAATCAGCCCCAGCATTTT. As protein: CASSQGTANQPQHF.

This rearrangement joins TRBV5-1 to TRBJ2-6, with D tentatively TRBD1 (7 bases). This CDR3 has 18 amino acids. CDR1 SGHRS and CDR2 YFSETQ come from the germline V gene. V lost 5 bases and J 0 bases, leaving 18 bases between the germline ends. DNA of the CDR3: TGCGCCAGCAGTCAAGGCCAGGGGGGTCCCTCTGGGGCCAACGTCCTGACTTTC. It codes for CASSQGQGGPSGANVLTF.

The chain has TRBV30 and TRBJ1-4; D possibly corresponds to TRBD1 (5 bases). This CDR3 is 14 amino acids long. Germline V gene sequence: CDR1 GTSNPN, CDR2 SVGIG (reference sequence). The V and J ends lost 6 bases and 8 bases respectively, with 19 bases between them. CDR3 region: CACLTLGLFEKLFF. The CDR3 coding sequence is TGTGCCTGTCTAACCCTGGGGCTTTTCGAAAAACTGTTTTTT.

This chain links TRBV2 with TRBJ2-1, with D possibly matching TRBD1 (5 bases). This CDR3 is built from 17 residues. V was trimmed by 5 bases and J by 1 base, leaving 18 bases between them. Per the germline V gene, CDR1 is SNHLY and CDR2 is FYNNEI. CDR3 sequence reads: CASSNGVGPRSYNEQFF. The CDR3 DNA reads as TGTGCCAGCAGTAACGGAGTGGGGCCCAGATCCTACAATGAGCAGTTCTTC.

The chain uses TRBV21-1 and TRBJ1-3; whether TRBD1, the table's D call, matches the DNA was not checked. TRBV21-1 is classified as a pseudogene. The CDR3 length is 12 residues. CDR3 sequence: CARGACGDTIYF. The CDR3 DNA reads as TGTGCCAGAGGGGCCTGTGGAGACACCATATATTTT.

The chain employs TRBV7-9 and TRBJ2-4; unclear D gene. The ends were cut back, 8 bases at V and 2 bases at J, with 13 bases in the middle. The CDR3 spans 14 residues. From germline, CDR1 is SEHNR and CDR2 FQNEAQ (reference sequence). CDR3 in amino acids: CASPDLRTKNIQYF. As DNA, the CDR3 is TGTGCCAGCCCGGATCTGAGGACCAAAAACATTCAGTACTTC.

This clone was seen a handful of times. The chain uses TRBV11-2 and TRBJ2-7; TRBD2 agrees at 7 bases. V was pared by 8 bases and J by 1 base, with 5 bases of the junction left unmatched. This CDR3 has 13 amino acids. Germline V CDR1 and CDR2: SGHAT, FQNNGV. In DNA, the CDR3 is TGTGCCAGCGGTAACGGGGGGTCCTACGAGCAGTACTTC. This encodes CASGNGGSYEQYF.

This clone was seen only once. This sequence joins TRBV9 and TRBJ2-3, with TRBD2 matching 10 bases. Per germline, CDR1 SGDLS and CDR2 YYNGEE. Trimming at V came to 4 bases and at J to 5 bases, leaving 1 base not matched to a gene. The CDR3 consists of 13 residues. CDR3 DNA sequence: TGTGCCAGCAGCATAGCGGGAGGAGATACGCAGTATTTT. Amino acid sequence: CASSIAGGDTQYF.